This entry is about one T cell receptor beta chain. These data originate in a study of shared T cell receptors in the human thymus. Profiled with immunoSEQ multiplex PCR; TCRdb holds only in-frame clones, not every one. The table records some 700,000 clones, roughly 90% of them present only once. The sample was also linked to a second study, of human thymus T cells.

The sequence was collected from a boy under two years old with a congenital heart defect. Sequenced sample: thymocytes.

The CDR3 reads CASSFRATSGSTYEQYF. For the CDR3, the DNA is TGTGCCAGCAGTTTTCGGGCAACTAGCGGGAGTACCTACGAGCAGTACTTC. V is TRBV27 and J is TRBJ2-7, with 11 positions matching TRBD2. Germline values: CDR1 MNHEY, CDR2 SMNVEV (reference sequence). This CDR3 has 17 amino acids. V dropped 3 bases and J dropped 2; count of bases not matched to a gene: 9.